This is a list of T cell receptor beta chains from one sample in a study of control samples from healthy donors and cancer patients. Clones were read by immunoSEQ multiplex PCR, and TCRdb kept only the in-frame ones, dropping some. Of fewer than 200,000 clones in the sample, more than 80% were seen once. The sample comprised blood. Receptors originate from a man aged 30 to 39 in good health. Both conserved end residues are part of each CDR3. Fields, in order: V gene, J gene, D gene, CDR3 protein, CDR3 DNA. The D gene is left open where the match is weak.

TRBV7-9	TRBJ2-2	.	CASSSTDPGELFF	TGTGCCAGCAGCTCGACAGATCCCGGGGAGCTGTTTTTT
TRBV11-2	TRBJ2-3	TRBD1	CASSFTGGSTDTQYF	TGTGCCAGCAGCTTTACAGGGGGGAGCACAGATACGCAGTATTTT
TRBV9	TRBJ2-1	TRBD1	CASTSLETGDNEQFF	TGTGCCAGCACTTCCTTGGAAACAGGGGACAATGAGCAGTTCTTC
TRBV5-1	TRBJ1-6	.	CASSSWGPHSSYNSPLHF	TGCGCCAGCAGCTCTTGGGGGCCCCACAGCTCCTATAATTCACCCCTCCACTTT
TRBV3-1/TRBV3-2	TRBJ1-5	.	CASSQGIQPQHF	TGTGCCAGCAGCCAGGGGATCCAGCCCCAGCATTTT
TRBV9	TRBJ1-2	.	CASSVGGTYYGYTF	TGTGCCAGCAGCGTAGGCGGGACCTATTATGGCTACACCTTC
TRBV19	TRBJ1-5	.	CASSIPSNQPQHF	TGTGCCAGTAGTATACCCAGCAATCAGCCCCAGCATTTT
TRBV12-5	TRBJ1-1	.	CASGLGMNTEAFF	TGTGCTAGTGGTTTGGGCATGAACACTGAAGCTTTCTTT
TRBV6-1	TRBJ1-2	.	CASSDTVGGYTF	TGTGCCAGCAGTGACACGGTAGGAGGCTACACCTTC
TRBV6-5	TRBJ2-5	.	CASSYSGAGETQYF	TGTGCCAGCAGTTACTCGGGGGCGGGGGAGACCCAGTACTTC
TRBV6-5	TRBJ1-1	.	CASTNRELNTEAFF	TGTGCCAGCACCAACAGGGAGTTGAACACTGAAGCTTTCTTT
TRBV10-3	TRBJ1-1	.	CAIRTEPNTEAFF	TGTGCCATTCGAACAGAACCGAACACTGAAGCTTTCTTT
TRBV19	TRBJ1-2	TRBD1	CASRKTGAYGYTF	TGTGCCAGTAGAAAAACAGGGGCCTATGGCTACACCTTC
TRBV27	TRBJ1-2	TRBD1	CASSRSQGGSYTF	TGTGCCAGCAGTCGGTCCCAGGGGGGTAGCTACACCTTC
TRBV5-6	TRBJ2-7	.	CASSSLGGTSYEQYF	TGTGCCAGCAGCTCCCTCGGGGGAACTTCCTACGAGCAGTACTTC
TRBV19	TRBJ1-3	.	CASSISGSGNTIYF	TGTGCCAGTAGTATTTCCGGCTCTGGAAACACCATATATTTT